Following are 4 T cell receptor beta chains from one sample sequenced in a study of CD8 T cells in Susac syndrome. RNA, at about 0.5 to 1 ug, was reverse transcribed with random hexamers. TCRdb re-called the immunoSEQ multiplex PCR reads with MiXCR, one entry per CDR3 protein. This table holds around 300,000 distinct CDR3 sequences, 75% to 90% found once. The specimen sequenced was CD8+ T cells from PBMCs. These receptor sequences come from a human donor with multiple sclerosis.

The J gene is TRBJ1-1, the V gene TRBV25-1; no firm D call. CDR1 is MGHDK and CDR2 is SYGVNS in the germline V gene. The CDR3 is 12 amino acids. Deletions cut 4 bases from V and 11 bases from J, with 14 bases between. CDR3 loop: CASSADPLLAFF. The DNA of the CDR3 is TGTGCCAGCAGTGCCGACCCCCTTCTTGCTTTCTTT.

The chain links TRBV9 to TRBJ2-1, with 9 bases matching TRBD2. The CDR3 spans 13 residues. Germline values: CDR1 SGDLS, CDR2 YYNGEE. The junction had 4 bases not matched to a gene; V was cut back by 7 bases and J by 5 bases. CDR3 protein: CASGGTSNNEQFF. The CDR3 coding sequence is TGTGCCAGCGGTGGGACTAGCAACAATGAGCAGTTCTTC.

This sequence joins TRBV7-9 and TRBJ2-3; TRBD2 aligns across 8 bases. Germline CDR1 and CDR2: SEHNR and FQNEAQ (reference sequence). This CDR3 is built from 14 residues. V shed 3 bases, J shed 5 bases, and the junction held 4 bases outside the gene matches. The CDR3: CASSLWLAGDTQYF. The CDR3 DNA sequence: TGTGCCAGCAGCTTGTGGCTAGCGGGAGATACGCAGTATTTT.

The V and J genes are TRBV29-1 and TRBJ2-3, with a possible D match to TRBD2 (6 bases). The germline CDR1 and CDR2 sequences are SQVTM and ANQGSEA. V dropped 3 bases and J dropped 4 bases, with 8 bases sitting between them. The CDR3 runs 12 residues. CDR3 sequence: CSVDGGADTQYF. The CDR3 bases are TGCAGCGTTGACGGGGGTGCAGATACGCAGTATTTT.